Following are 7 T cell receptor beta chains from one sample sequenced in a study of STAT5B mutations in CD4+ large granular lymphocyte leukemia. Generated by immunoSEQ multiplex PCR, the TCRdb table keeps only in-frame clones and is missing some. The sample includes fewer than 40,000 clones, around four fifths of them seen just once. The sample consisted of CD4+ T cells from blood buffy coats. Source of these receptors: a human donor in good health.

CDR3 amino acids: CASRWYGEETQYF. For the CDR3, the DNA is TGTGCCAGCAGATGGTATGGGGAGGAGACCCAGTACTTC. This rearrangement joins TRBV2 to TRBJ2-5; D might be TRBD2 (5 bases). Germline values: CDR1 SNHLY, CDR2 FYNNEI. Trimming cost V 6 bases and J 5 bases, with 13 bases left between them. CDR3 length equals 13 residues.

This clone was detected only once. The CDR3 sequence: CASSQEGQGHYEQYF. The CDR3 coding sequence is TGCGCCAGCAGCCAAGAGGGACAGGGACACTACGAGCAGTACTTC. V gene TRBV4-3 combines with J gene TRBJ2-7, with 9 nucleotides matching TRBD1. Germline V gene lookup returns CDR1 LGHNA and CDR2 YSLEER. The J segment lost 3 bases and the V segment lost 0 bases, leaving 3 bases of the junction unmatched. The CDR3 runs 15 residues.

Only one count was recorded for this clone. V is TRBV5-1 and J is TRBJ1-4, with D maybe TRBD1 (5 bases). The germline gives CDR1 SGHRS, CDR2 YFSETQ. V was clipped by 4 bases and J by 4 bases, with 14 bases between them. The CDR3 loop spans 15 amino acids. The DNA for the CDR3 is TGCGCCAGCAGCCAGGCTGGGGGGGTTAATGAAAAACTGTTTTTT. Amino acids: CASSQAGGVNEKLFF.

The chain couples TRBV18 to TRBJ1-5; D gene ambiguous. V was cut by 3 bases and J by 3 bases, with 9 bases left in between. The CDR3 has 14 amino acids. Germline V gives CDR1 KGHSH, CDR2 LQKENI. CDR3 DNA sequence: TGTGCCAGCTCACCGAAGGAGCTCAATCAGCCCCAGCATTTT. Amino acid sequence: CASSPKELNQPQHF.

J is TRBJ2-5 and V is TRBV7-2, with a weak D call TRBD2 (5 bases). The CDR3 sequence is 13 residues long. The germline V gene encodes CDR1 SGHTA and CDR2 FQGNSA. V was shortened by 4 bases and J by 0 bases, with 6 bases between the two germline ends. CDR3 DNA sequence: TGTGCCAGCAGCTCGGACTACCAAGAGACCCAGTACTTC. Translated: CASSSDYQETQYF. Filled out from reference TRBV7-2 and TRBJ2-5, the complete variable domain reads GAGVSQSPSNKVTEKGKDVELRCDPISGHTALYWYRQSLGQGLEFLIYFQGNSAPDKSGLPSDRFSAERTGGSVSTLTIQRTQQEDSAVYLCASSSDYQETQYFGPGTRLLVL.

This clone occurred a few times. V gene TRBV7-9 combines with J gene TRBJ1-1; maybe TRBD1 (6 bases). The length of the CDR3 is 15 residues. CDR1 is SEHNR and CDR2 is FQNEAQ in the germline V gene (reference sequence). V was pared by 5 bases and J by 1 base, with 14 bases between. For the CDR3, the DNA is TGTGCCAGCAGCGACGACAGGAGGGCGAACACTGAAGCTTTCTTT. It is translated as CASSDDRRANTEAFF.

The chain joins TRBV4-1 to TRBJ2-1, with 10 bases identical to TRBD2. From germline, CDR1 is MGHRA and CDR2 YSYEKL. V gave up 1 base and J gave up 3 bases; unmatched junction bases: 15. CDR3 size: 20 residues. The CDR3, as DNA: TGCGCCAGCAGCCAAGCTCTAGGACTAGCGGCCCAATTCTTCTACAATGAGCAGTTCTTC. Translated: CASSQALGLAAQFFYNEQFF.